The 7 T cell receptor beta chains presented below share a single source sample, sequenced in a study of tumor and adjacent non-tumor tissue in lung cancer (dated by TCRdb to 2017 to 2018). RNA was extracted from bulk unsorted tissue and checked for quality with a NanoDrop ND-1000 and an Agilent 2100. Library creation used multiplex PCR. The reads were generated on an Illumina HiSeq 2500. TCRbeta libraries were constructed through three rounds of nested PCR with primers (Table S4) according to protocols modified from ARM-PCR. TCRdb reprocessing: public reads trimmed at Q25 with fastp, clones called with MiXCR, in-frame beta chains kept. Each CDR3 protein appears once, grouped with its most common genes and DNA. This sample is represented by tens of thousands of distinct CDR3 sequences; around 80% of them were singletons. The top ten clones comprise about 14% of the sample. Sequenced input: lung tumor tissue. The receptors shown here come from a woman between 45 and 65 years old with non-small cell lung cancer.

This clonotype was counted only a few times. This chain connects TRBV5-1 to TRBJ1-2, with 8 bases fitting TRBD1. The CDR3 runs 13 residues. V lost 7 bases, J lost 0 bases, and 2 bases stayed unmatched. Germline CDR1 reads SGHRS; CDR2 reads YFSETQ. CDR3 nucleotide sequence: TGCGCCAGCGGACAGGGAACTAACTATGGCTACACCTTC. Its translation is CASGQGTNYGYTF.

As to this clonotype: This could be a read error, since a much larger clone is one nucleotide away. The chain has TRBV20-1 and TRBJ2-6; no firm D call. The germline V gene encodes CDR1 DFQATT and CDR2 SNEGSKA (reference sequence). CDR3 length: 16 residues. This chain's CDR3 is CSARDGRSAGVNVLTF. The CDR3 bases are TGCAGTGCTAGAGATGGTAGGAGCGCTGGGGTCAACGTCCTGACTTTC.

As regards this clonotype: At one end, the junction sequence differs from germline, possibly due to a read error. This CDR3 reads CASSPKPGISGNIIYF. The CDR3 DNA is TGCGCCAGCAGCCCCAAACCAGGTATCTCTGGAAACATCATATATTTT. V usage is TRBV4-1 and J usage is TRBJ1-3; no clear D gene. This CDR3 comprises 16 residues. Germline V CDR1 and CDR2: MGHRA, YSYEKL.

This sequence joins TRBV20-1 and TRBJ2-1, with 11 bases identical to TRBD2. Germline CDR1 DFQATT, CDR2 SNEGSKA (reference sequence). J gave up 9 bases and V 6 bases, and 7 bases lay outside the gene matches. The CDR3 loop spans 13 amino acids. The CDR3, as DNA: TGCAGTGCAACTAGCGGGAGTCACAGTGAGCAGTTCTTC. Residues: CSATSGSHSEQFF.

The chain carries TRBV4-1 and TRBJ1-3, with D tentatively TRBD1 (6 bases). The CDR3 is 13 residues long. V was pared by 10 bases and J by 4 bases, with 14 bases between. From germline, CDR1 is MGHRA and CDR2 YSYEKL. The CDR3 protein is CANSPGVGNTIYF. CDR3 DNA: TGCGCCAACAGTCCAGGGGTCGGAAACACCATATATTTT.

Comments on this clonotype: Germline and junction disagree at one end, which may indicate a read error. V is TRBV20-1 and J is TRBJ2-7; D gene ambiguous. This CDR3 has 15 amino acids. Germline V CDR1 and CDR2: DFQATT, SNEGSKA (reference sequence). The CDR3 nucleotides read TGCAGTGCTAGATCAATTGAGCGACCCCCTTACGACCAGTACTTC. It codes for CSARSIERPPYDQYF.

As regards this clonotype: The germline gene is not matched at one end of the junction; a read error may be the cause. The chain joins TRBV20-1 to TRBJ2-7, with a weak D call TRBD2 (6 bases). The CDR3 spans 13 residues. Germline assignment: CDR1 DFQATT and CDR2 SNEGSKA (reference sequence). In DNA form, the CDR3 reads TGCAGTGCTACTAGCGTCCACTCCCACGAACAGTACTTC. This sequence encodes CSATSVHSHEQYF.